The clone carrying this T cell receptor beta chain has a count of ten or more. Its antigen is unidentified. This sample's TCRbeta library carried unique molecular identifier barcodes. TCRdb recomputed calls from the PCR reads with MiXCR, one row per CDR3 protein. The sample yields 480,000 or so distinct CDR3 sequences, roughly a tenth seen once. These data come from a study of T-cell reconstitution after alpha-beta-depleted transplantation in children. V was clipped by 1 base and J by 5 bases, with 5 bases between them. In germline, CDR1 is DFQATT, CDR2 SNEGSKA (reference sequence). The CDR3 covers 11 residues. Study-wide findings and caveats: After transplant, at about two months, alpha-beta T cells were reportedly derived from several hundred expanded graft clones. T-cell counts and diversity at one year post-transplant came mainly from newly produced T cells. The origin of high day-60 TCRbeta diversity in some patients lay in surviving recipient T cells and thymic progenitors.

The source is a child aged 2-9 years with inherited bone marrow failure, due to receive a stem cell transplant. The gene calls are TRBV20-1 and TRBJ2-5; D gene unclear. Material: PBMCs, obtained before TCRalphabeta/CD19-depleted stem cell transplant. CDR3 sequence: CSARVPETQYF. The CDR3 DNA reads TGCAGTGCTAGAGTCCCTGAGACCCAGTACTTC.